A single sample is the source of the 8 T cell receptor beta chains below, sequenced in a study of Graves' ophthalmopathy and Graves' hyperthyroidism. RNA transcripts were the source from which TCR beta CDR3 regions were amplified. HTBI-primed first-round RT-PCR preceded second-round multiplex PCR. In TCRdb, the multiplex PCR reads were re-called with MiXCR into one record per CDR3 protein. The table records over a million distinct CDR3 sequences, roughly two fifths of them present only once. Input material: peripheral blood or thyroid tissue (not recorded which). Source of these receptors: an adult man with Graves' hyperthyroidism.

On this clonotype itself: A much larger clone lies a single base off, so this may be a read error. This chain joins TRBV11-2 and TRBJ1-4, with 7 bases aligning to TRBD1. The CDR3 has 17 amino acids. The ends lost 1 base at V and 1 base at J; junction bases unmatched: 6. Germline V lookup: CDR1 SGHAT, CDR2 FQNNGV. Here the CDR3 reads CASSLARDSITNEKLFF. In nucleotides, the CDR3 is TGTGCCAGCAGCTTAGCCCGGGACAGCATAACTAATGAAAAACTGTTTTTT.

This clonotype was observed a few times. J is TRBJ1-1 and V is TRBV6-6; D gene ambiguous. V lost 8 bases, J lost 4 bases, and 14 bases lay in between. Germline-derived CDR1 and CDR2 are MNHNY and SVGAGI (reference sequence). The CDR3 consists of 13 residues. As DNA, the CDR3 is TGTGCCAGCGGTCCCAGCGACCGCACTGAAGCTTTCTTT. This gives the protein CASGPSDRTEAFF.

This clonotype was recorded many times. This CDR3 reads CAISEQAGGTYEQYF. The CDR3 coding sequence is TGTGCCATCAGTGAGCAGGCAGGGGGGACCTACGAGCAGTACTTC. The genes are TRBV10-3 and TRBJ2-7; a weak D match, TRBD1 (7 bases). CDR3 length: 15 residues. Germline V gene sequence: CDR1 ENHRY, CDR2 SYGVKD. The V gene lost 2 bases and the J gene lost 2 bases, with 13 bases spanning the gap.

The CDR3 loop reads CASSVVGSGVHNEQFF. The DNA of the CDR3 is TGTGCCAGCAGCGTAGTAGGGAGCGGAGTCCACAATGAGCAGTTCTTC. The rearrangement links TRBV9 to TRBJ2-1, with a weak D call TRBD2 (5 bases). CDR3 length equals 16 residues. Trimming took 0 bases from V and 5 from J, leaving 15 bases between them. Germline V lookup: CDR1 SGDLS, CDR2 YYNGEE.

This clonotype has more than one count but fewer than ten. This chain uses TRBV19 with TRBJ2-5, with D possibly TRBD1 on 6 matching bases. V dropped 4 bases and J dropped 5 bases, with 14 bases sitting between them. CDR1 is LNHDA, CDR2 SQIVND, per germline (reference sequence). The CDR3 is 14 residues long. The CDR3 protein is CASSTQGRGETQYF. CDR3 bases: TGTGCCAGTAGTACACAGGGTCGAGGGGAGACCCAGTACTTC. Together with reference TRBV19 and TRBJ2-5, the CDR3 gives the full variable domain: DGGITQSPKYLFRKEGQNVTLSCEQNLNHDAMYWYRQDPGQGLRLIYYSQIVNDFQKGDIAEGYSVSREKKESFPLTVTSAQKNPTAFYLCASSTQGRGETQYFGPGTRLLVL.

The table lists this clonotype with many counts. V and J are TRBV7-8 and TRBJ2-7; D may be TRBD2 (7 bases). Trimming stripped 1 base from V and 2 bases from J, with 15 bases between. The CDR3 is 16 residues long. CDR1 is SGHVS and CDR2 is FQNEAQ in the germline V gene. CDR3 region: CASSLGGLADPYEQYF. The CDR3 DNA sequence: TGTGCCAGCAGCTTAGGGGGGCTAGCGGATCCCTACGAGCAGTACTTC.

In this sample, this clonotype turned up a few times. The chain recombines TRBV7-9 with TRBJ2-5; the match to TRBD2 covers 12 bases. J was trimmed by 4 bases and V by 5 bases; bases with no gene match: 8. The CDR3 has 16 residues. The germline gives CDR1 SEHNR, CDR2 FQNEAQ (reference sequence). The CDR3, as DNA: TGTGCCAGCAGCCCAAGGACTAGCGGGACGTCAGAGACCCAGTACTTC. Encoded protein: CASSPRTSGTSETQYF.

A note on this clonotype: This may stem from a read error, because a much larger clone lies one nucleotide away. The CDR3 ends on some other residue instead of the conserved phenylalanine or tryptophan, so this is likely a read error. V is TRBV10-3 and J is TRBJ2-7, with 9 bases identical to TRBD1. Germline CDR1 is ENHRY and CDR2 is SYGVKD. CDR3 length: 14 residues. Trimming cost V 4 bases and J 4 bases; bases outside gene matches: 5. The CDR3 DNA reads as TGTGCCATCAGTGGGGGACAGGGCGGGTACGAGCAGTACTCC. Translated, it gives CAISGGQGGYEQYS.